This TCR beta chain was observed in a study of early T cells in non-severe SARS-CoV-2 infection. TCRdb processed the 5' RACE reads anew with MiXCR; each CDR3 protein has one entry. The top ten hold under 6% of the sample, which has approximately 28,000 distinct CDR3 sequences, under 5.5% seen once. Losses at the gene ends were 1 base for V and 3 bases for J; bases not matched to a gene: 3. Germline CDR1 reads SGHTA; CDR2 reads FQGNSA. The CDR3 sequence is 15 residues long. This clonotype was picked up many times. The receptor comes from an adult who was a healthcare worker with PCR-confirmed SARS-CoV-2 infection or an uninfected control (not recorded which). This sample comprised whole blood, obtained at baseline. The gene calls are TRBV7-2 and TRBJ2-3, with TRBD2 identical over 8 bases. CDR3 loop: CASSLGASGTDTQYF. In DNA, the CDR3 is TGTGCCAGCAGCTTAGGGGCTAGCGGGACAGATACGCAGTATTTT. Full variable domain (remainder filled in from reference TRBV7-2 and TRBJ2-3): GAGVSQSPSNKVTEKGKDVELRCDPISGHTALYWYRQSLGQGLEFLIYFQGNSAPDKSGLPSDRFSAERTGGSVSTLTIQRTQQEDSAVYLCASSLGASGTDTQYFGPGTRLTVL.